This T cell receptor (beta chain) was obtained from a study of vaccination effects on CD4 cells after COVID-19. Data came from immunoSEQ multiplex PCR; TCRdb stores just in-frame clones and leaves some out. Of tens of thousands of clones detected, approximately 69% appear once; the ten largest clones hold approximately 9%. This CDR3 is built from 16 residues. V lost 0 bases and J 4 bases, leaving 14 bases between the germline ends. The germline V gene encodes CDR1 SGHDT and CDR2 YYEEEE. Comments on this clone: The antigen is not known.

Under the ViraFEST assay, PBMC were stimulated with viral peptide pools so that antigen-specific CD4+ T cells expanded. Sequencing was performed afterwards. At the end of 9 to 11 days of culture, CD4+ T cells were isolated. The participants, recipients of two vaccine doses, got either BNT162b2 or mRNA-1273. The material sequenced was CD4+ T cells from PBMCs cultured with SARS-CoV-2 spike peptides, taken after COVID-19 vaccination. This sequence originates from a human donor who received a COVID-19 vaccine. V and J are TRBV5-6 and TRBJ2-1; D remains unclear. The CDR3 loop is CASSLEPSGLYNEQFF. CDR3 in DNA: TGTGCCAGCAGCTTGGAACCATCTGGCCTTTACAATGAGCAGTTCTTC. Variable domain in full (rest from reference TRBV5-6 and TRBJ2-1): DAGVTQSPTHLIKTRGQQVTLRCSPKSGHDTVSWYQQALGQGPQFIFQYYEEEERQRGNFPDRFSGHQFPNYSSELNVNALLLGDSALYLCASSLEPSGLYNEQFFGPGTRLTVL.